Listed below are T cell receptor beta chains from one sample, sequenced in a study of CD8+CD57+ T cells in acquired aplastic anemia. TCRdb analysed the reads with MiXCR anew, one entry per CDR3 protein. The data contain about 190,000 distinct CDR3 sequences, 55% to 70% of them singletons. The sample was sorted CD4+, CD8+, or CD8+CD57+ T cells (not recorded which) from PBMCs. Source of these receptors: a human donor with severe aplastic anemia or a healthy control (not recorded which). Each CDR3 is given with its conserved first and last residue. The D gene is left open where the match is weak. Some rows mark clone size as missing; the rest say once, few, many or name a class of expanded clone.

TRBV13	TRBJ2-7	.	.	CASSLRVEQYF	TGTGCCAGCAGCTTAAGGGTAGAGCAGTACTTC
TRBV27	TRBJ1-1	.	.	CAGSHTAHTEAFF	TGTGCCGGCAGTCACACGGCGCACACTGAAGCTTTCTTT
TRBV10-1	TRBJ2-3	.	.	CASSSTTRPTDTQYF	TGCGCCAGCAGTTCCACGACTAGACCCACAGATACGCAGTATTTT
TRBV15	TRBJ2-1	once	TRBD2	CATLGTSGSDEQFF	TGTGCCACCCTAGGGACTAGCGGGAGCGATGAGCAGTTCTTC
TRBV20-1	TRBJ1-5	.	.	CSASSGVQQPQHF	TGCAGTGCTAGTTCGGGTGTCCAACAGCCCCAGCATTTT
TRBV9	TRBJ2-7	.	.	CASSVDLSYHEQYF	TGTGCCAGCAGCGTAGATTTGAGTTACCACGAGCAGTACTTC
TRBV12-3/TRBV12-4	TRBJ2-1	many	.	CASSFSAGVNEQFF	TGTGCCAGCAGTTTCTCGGCAGGTGTCAATGAGCAGTTCTTC
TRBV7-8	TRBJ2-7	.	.	CASSLSRTAIYEQYF	TGTGCCAGCAGCTTATCCCGGACAGCGATCTACGAGCAGTACTTC
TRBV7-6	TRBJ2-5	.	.	CASSSSSAQGRTQYF	TGTGCCAGCAGCTCCTCTAGCGCCCAGGGACGAACCCAGTACTTC
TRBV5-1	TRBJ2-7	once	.	CASSQYWTTFYEQYF	TGCGCCAGCAGCCAGTACTGGACAACCTTCTACGAGCAGTACTTC
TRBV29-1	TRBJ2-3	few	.	CSVRTARTQYF	TGCAGCGTTCGGACTGCCAGGACGCAGTATTTT
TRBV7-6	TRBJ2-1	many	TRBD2	CASSLLAGEHNEQFF	TGTGCCAGCAGCCTACTAGCGGGGGAACACAATGAGCAGTTCTTC
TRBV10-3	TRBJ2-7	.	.	CASTSYYEQYF	TGTGCCTCGACGAGCTACTACGAGCAGTACTTC
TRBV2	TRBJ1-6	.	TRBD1	CASSEGTGTYNSPLHF	TGTGCCAGCAGTGAAGGGACAGGGACCTATAATTCACCCCTCCACTTT
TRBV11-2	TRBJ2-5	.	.	CASSREYQETQYF	TGTGCCAGCAGCCGAGAGTACCAAGAGACCCAGTACTTC
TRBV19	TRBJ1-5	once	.	CASSLSVSNQPQHF	TGTGCCAGTAGTCTCAGTGTCAGCAATCAGCCCCAGCATTTT
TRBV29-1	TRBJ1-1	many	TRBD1	CSVEGAGGTEAFF	TGCAGCGTTGAAGGGGCAGGGGGAACTGAAGCTTTCTTT
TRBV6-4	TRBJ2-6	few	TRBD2	CASSPSGGANVLTF	TGTGCCAGCAGCCCTAGCGGGGGGGCCAACGTCCTGACTTTC
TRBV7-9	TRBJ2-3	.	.	CASSLDSPPLDTQYF	TGTGCCAGCAGTTTGGACTCACCACCGTTGGATACGCAGTATTTT
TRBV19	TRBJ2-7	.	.	CASSETGRRVHF	TGTGCCAGTAGTGAAACGGGACGACGGGTGCACTTC
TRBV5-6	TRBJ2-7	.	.	CASSLLGSYEQYF	TGTGCCAGCAGCTTACTTGGCTCCTACGAGCAGTACTTC
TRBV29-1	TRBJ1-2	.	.	CSVEETGYGYTF	TGCAGCGTTGAGGAGACAGGTTATGGCTACACCTTC
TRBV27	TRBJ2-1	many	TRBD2	CASSLLGTSGGLYNEQFF	TGTGCCAGCAGTTTATTGGGGACTAGCGGGGGACTCTACAATGAGCAGTTCTTC
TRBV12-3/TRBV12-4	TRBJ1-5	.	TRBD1	CASSLNRGGQPQHF	TGTGCCAGCAGCTTGAACAGGGGAGGCCAGCCCCAGCATTTT
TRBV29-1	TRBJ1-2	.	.	CSVGGVLRGYGYTF	TGCAGCGTTGGCGGGGTGCTAAGGGGGTATGGCTACACCTTC
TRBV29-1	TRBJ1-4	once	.	CSVDSRGDEKLFF	TGCAGCGTTGACTCGAGGGGGGATGAAAAACTGTTTTTT
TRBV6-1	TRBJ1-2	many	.	CASSEFWGADGYTF	TGTGCCAGCAGTGAGTTTTGGGGGGCGGATGGCTACACCTTC
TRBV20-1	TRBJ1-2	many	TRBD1	CSARDYDRDRGGYTF	TGCAGTGCTAGAGATTACGACCGGGACAGGGGAGGCTACACCTTC
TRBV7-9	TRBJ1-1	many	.	CASSTYIGAEAFF	TGTGCCAGCAGCACCTACATTGGGGCTGAAGCTTTCTTT
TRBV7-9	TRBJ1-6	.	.	CASSATLQGNADSPLHF	TGTGCCAGCAGCGCCACTTTACAGGGCAATGCGGATTCACCCCTCCACTTT
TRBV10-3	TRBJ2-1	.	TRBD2	CAIREAGEAQLLIF	TGTGCCATCAGAGAAGCGGGAGAGGCCCAACTCCTAATCTTC
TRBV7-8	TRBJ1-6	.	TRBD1	CASSLTGGINSPLHF	TGTGCCAGCAGCTTGACAGGGGGCATTAATTCACCCCTCCACTTT
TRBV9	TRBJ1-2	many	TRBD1	CASSVVGTGGGYGYTF	TGTGCCAGCAGCGTAGTTGGGACAGGGGGCGGCTATGGCTACACCTTC
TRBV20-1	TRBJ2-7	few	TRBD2	CSASRRGTSGGALGYEQYF	TGCAGTGCTTCTCGTCGCGGGACTAGCGGGGGGGCCCTCGGGTACGAGCAGTACTTC
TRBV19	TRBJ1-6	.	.	CASSIDSRNSPLHF	TGTGCCAGTAGTATCGACAGTCGTAATTCACCCCTCCACTTT
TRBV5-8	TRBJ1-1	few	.	CASSFTWDTEAFF	TGTGCCAGCAGCTTTACGTGGGACACTGAAGCTTTCTTT
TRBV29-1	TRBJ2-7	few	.	CSVEVRGVSSYEQYF	TGCAGCGTTGAAGTTAGGGGGGTCTCATCCTACGAGCAGTACTTC
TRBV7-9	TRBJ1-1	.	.	CASSLHLTGTEAFF	TGTGCCAGCAGCTTACACTTGACGGGAACTGAAGCTTTCTTT
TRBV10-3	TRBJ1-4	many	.	CAISDSEYEKLFF	TGTGCCATCAGCGATTCTGAATATGAAAAACTGTTTTTT
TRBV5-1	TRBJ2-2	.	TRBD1	CASKDRVSTGELFF	TGCGCCAGCAAAGACAGGGTCTCAACCGGGGAGCTGTTTTTT
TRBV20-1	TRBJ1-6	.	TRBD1	CSASADRVTSPLHF	TGCAGTGCTTCCGCGGACAGGGTGACGTCACCCCTCCACTTT
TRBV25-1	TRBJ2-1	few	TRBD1	CASSEGAGGLEQFF	TGTGCCAGCAGTGAAGGCGCAGGGGGCTTAGAGCAGTTCTTC
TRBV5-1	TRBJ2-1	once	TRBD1	CASSIVMGTENNEQFF	TGCGCCAGCAGCATAGTTATGGGGACAGAGAACAATGAGCAGTTCTTC
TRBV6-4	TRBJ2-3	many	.	CASSDSDQATDTQYF	TGTGCCAGCAGTGACTCTGATCAAGCCACAGATACGCAGTATTTT
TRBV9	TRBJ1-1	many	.	CASGGRNTEAFF	TGTGCCTCCGGGGGAAGGAACACTGAAGCTTTCTTT
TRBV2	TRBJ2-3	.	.	CASSVGGGRGDTQYF	TGTGCCAGCAGTGTGGGAGGGGGCCGAGGTGATACGCAGTATTTT
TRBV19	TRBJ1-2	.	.	CASSPGGRTTGTYGYTF	TGTGCCAGTAGTCCTGGGGGCAGAACTACGGGGACTTATGGCTACACCTTC
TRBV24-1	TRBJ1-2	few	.	CATSDQPQGNGYTF	TGTGCCACCAGTGATCAACCTCAGGGCAATGGCTACACCTTC
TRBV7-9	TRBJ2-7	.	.	CASTDPGSDEQYF	TGTGCCAGCACCGACCCGGGAAGCGACGAGCAGTACTTC
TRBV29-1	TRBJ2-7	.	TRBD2	CSVEGASSHLADEQYF	TGCAGCGTTGAAGGTGCCAGCAGCCATCTAGCGGACGAGCAGTACTTC
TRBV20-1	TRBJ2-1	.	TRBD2	CSAEGLAGGPGNEQFF	TGCAGTGCTGAGGGACTAGCGGGAGGGCCAGGAAATGAGCAGTTCTTC
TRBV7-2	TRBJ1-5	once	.	CASSPVMQDGSNQPQHF	TGCGCCAGCAGCCCGGTAATGCAGGACGGTAGCAATCAGCCCCAGCATTTT
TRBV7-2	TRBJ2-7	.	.	CASSYSERLEQYF	TGTGCCAGCAGCTATTCGGAGAGGCTCGAGCAGTACTTC
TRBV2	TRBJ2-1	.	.	CASNVHPEQFF	TGTGCCAGCAACGTTCACCCTGAGCAGTTCTTC